Sequencing of this T cell receptor (beta chain) was carried out in a study of T cells in Graves' hyperthyroidism and ophthalmopathy. Patients aged 18 to 65 had newly diagnosed hyperthyroidism of under 2 months' duration. RNA transcripts served as the template for amplifying TCR beta CDR3 regions. An initial round of RT-PCR targeting the TCR CDR3 relied on the HTBI primer set. TCRdb reprocessed the multiplex PCR reads via MiXCR and lists one record per CDR3 protein. The profile shows about 840,000 distinct CDR3 sequences, about two fifths of them singletons. Overall study findings and caveats: Most clonotypes expanded in the thyroid (above 0.001) were also present in blood. A model built on 13 V-J features separated ophthalmopathy from stable hyperthyroidism.

Trimming removed 4 bases from V and 8 bases from J, with 14 bases in between. The CDR3 has 14 residues. Germline CDR1 is MNHEY and CDR2 is SVGAGI. This clonotype came up a few times. The antigen is undetermined. This chain joins TRBV6-5 and TRBJ1-4; D uncertain. The sequence came from a young man with Graves' hyperthyroidism. Sequencing was carried out using blood. As DNA, the CDR3 is TGTGCCAGCAGTTCAGGATTCGCCAACGAAAAACTGTTTTTT. Protein: CASSSGFANEKLFF.